The sequence of this T cell receptor beta chain was determined in a study of T cells after yellow fever vaccination. This clonotype was detected ten times or more. As yet, its antigen is unknown. In germline, CDR1 is DFQATT, CDR2 SNEGSKA (reference sequence). V dropped 3 bases and J dropped 0 bases, with 21 bases sitting between them. The CDR3 spans 18 residues. For TCR, cDNA came from 5'RACE template switching, which added a universal primer site and UMIs. TCRdb re-called the 5' RACE reads through MiXCR, storing one row per CDR3 protein. Altogether 250,000 or so distinct CDR3 sequences are present, approximately 6.7% being singletons, with the ten largest covering approximately 1%. Study-level findings and limits: High-abundance clonotypes from the bulk population could contaminate FACS-sorted repertoires.

The specimen was CD4+ T cells sorted from PBMCs, collected on the day of the yellow fever booster vaccination. The chain links TRBV20-1 to TRBJ2-1, with a weak D call TRBD1 (6 bases). This TCR was recovered from a young man who received the YFV17D yellow fever vaccine. This CDR3 reads CSASFSGGELYSYNEQFF. The CDR3 DNA sequence: TGCAGTGCTAGTTTCTCTGGGGGCGAACTTTACTCCTACAATGAGCAGTTCTTC.